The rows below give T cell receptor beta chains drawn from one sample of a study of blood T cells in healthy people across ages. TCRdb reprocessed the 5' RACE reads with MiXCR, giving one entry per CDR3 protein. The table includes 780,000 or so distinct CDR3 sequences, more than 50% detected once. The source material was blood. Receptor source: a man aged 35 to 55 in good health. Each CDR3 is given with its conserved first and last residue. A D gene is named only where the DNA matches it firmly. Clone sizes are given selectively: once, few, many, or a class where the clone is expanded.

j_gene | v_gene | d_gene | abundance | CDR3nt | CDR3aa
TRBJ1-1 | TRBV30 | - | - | TGTGCTTGGAGCATGGGGCAGGGGAGAGATGAAGCTTTCTTT | CAWSMGQGRDEAFF
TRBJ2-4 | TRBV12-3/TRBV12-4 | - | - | TGTGCCAGCAGTTTAATTGGCAGGGCCAAGGACATTCAGTACTTC | CASSLIGRAKDIQYF
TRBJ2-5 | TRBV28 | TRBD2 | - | TGTGCCAGCAGTTCCTATGAGGGACTAGCGGGCCTTCAAGAGACCCAGTACTTC | CASSSYEGLAGLQETQYF
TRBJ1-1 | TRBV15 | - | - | TGTGCCACCAGCCCCTGGTCCTCTGAAGCTTTCTTT | CATSPWSSEAFF
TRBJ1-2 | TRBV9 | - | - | TGTGCCAGCAGCGTCGCCTCGGGACCAAACTATGGCTACACCTTC | CASSVASGPNYGYTF
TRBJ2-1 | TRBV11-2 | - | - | TGTGCCAGCAGCGCTTACTACCAGAATGAGCAGTTCTTC | CASSAYYQNEQFF
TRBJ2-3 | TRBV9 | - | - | TGTGCCAGCAGCGCCCATCTCAGCACAGATACGCAGTATTTT | CASSAHLSTDTQYF
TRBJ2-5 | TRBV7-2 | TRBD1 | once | TGTGCCAGCAGCTCAACCGGGACAGGGGCCTACAATGAGCAGTACTTC | CASSSTGTGAYNEQYF
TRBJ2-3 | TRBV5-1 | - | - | TGCGCCAGCAGCTTGGGAGATACAGGGGATACGCAGTATTTT | CASSLGDTGDTQYF
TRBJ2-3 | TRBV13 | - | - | TGTGCCAGCAGCTTAGTCCAGCGGAACACAGATACGCAGTATTTT | CASSLVQRNTDTQYF
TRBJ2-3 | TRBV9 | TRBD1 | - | TGTGCCAGCAGCGAGGACCAGGGGGCGATCTCTATAGTCACAGATACGCAGTATTTT | CASSEDQGAISIVTDTQYF
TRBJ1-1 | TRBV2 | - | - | TGTGCCAGCACATTTGGGGGGGGTAACACTGAAGCTTTCTTT | CASTFGGGNTEAFF
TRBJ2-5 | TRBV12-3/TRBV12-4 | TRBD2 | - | TGTGCCAGCAGCCCCGGGGGGGAAATCATGGAGGAGACCCAGTACTTC | CASSPGGEIMEETQYF
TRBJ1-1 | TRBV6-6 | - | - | TGTGCCAGCAGCACCGGGACAAGGGGAAGTGGCACTGAAGCTTTCTTT | CASSTGTRGSGTEAFF
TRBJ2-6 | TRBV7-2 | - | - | TGTGCCAGCAGCCTACTGAGGTCCGGGGCCAACGTCCTGACTTTC | CASSLLRSGANVLTF
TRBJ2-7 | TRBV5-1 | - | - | TGCGCCAGCAGCTTGGCCTCTACAGGTCACTACGAGCAGTACTTC | CASSLASTGHYEQYF
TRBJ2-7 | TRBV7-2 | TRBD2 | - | TGTGCCAGCCAAACGGGACTAGGGTTTACCTACGAGCAGTACTTC | CASQTGLGFTYEQYF
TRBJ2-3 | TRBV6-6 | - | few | TGTGCCAGCGACCAACAGAGATCTAGCACAGATACGCAGTATTTT | CASDQQRSSTDTQYF
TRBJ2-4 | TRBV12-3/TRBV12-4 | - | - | TGTGCCAGCAGTTTAAGTAGCCAGTTTGGGGACATTCAGTACTTC | CASSLSSQFGDIQYF
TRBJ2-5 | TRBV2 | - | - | TGTGCCAGCAGTGGGACGACATGGACCCAGTACTTC | CASSGTTWTQYF
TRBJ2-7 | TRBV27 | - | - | TGTGCCAGCAGTCCGAATAACCCCTACGAGCAGTACTTC | CASSPNNPYEQYF
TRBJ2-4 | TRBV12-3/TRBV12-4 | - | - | TGTGCCAGCAGTTTATTTGGGAACATTCAGTACTTC | CASSLFGNIQYF
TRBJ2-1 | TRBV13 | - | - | TGTGCCAGCAGCCTCCCAAGGGGTCGAGGGTACAATGAGCAGTTCTTC | CASSLPRGRGYNEQFF
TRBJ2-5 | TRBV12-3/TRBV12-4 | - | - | TGTGCCAGCACCGCCGGGGCCTGGGAGACCCAGTACTTC | CASTAGAWETQYF
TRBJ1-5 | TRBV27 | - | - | TGTGCCAGCAGCCCCGATAGTTATAGCAATCAGCCCCAGCATTTT | CASSPDSYSNQPQHF
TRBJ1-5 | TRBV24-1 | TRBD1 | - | TGTGCCACCAGTGACGCGGACAGGGGGGCCTACCAGCCCCAGCATTTT | CATSDADRGAYQPQHF